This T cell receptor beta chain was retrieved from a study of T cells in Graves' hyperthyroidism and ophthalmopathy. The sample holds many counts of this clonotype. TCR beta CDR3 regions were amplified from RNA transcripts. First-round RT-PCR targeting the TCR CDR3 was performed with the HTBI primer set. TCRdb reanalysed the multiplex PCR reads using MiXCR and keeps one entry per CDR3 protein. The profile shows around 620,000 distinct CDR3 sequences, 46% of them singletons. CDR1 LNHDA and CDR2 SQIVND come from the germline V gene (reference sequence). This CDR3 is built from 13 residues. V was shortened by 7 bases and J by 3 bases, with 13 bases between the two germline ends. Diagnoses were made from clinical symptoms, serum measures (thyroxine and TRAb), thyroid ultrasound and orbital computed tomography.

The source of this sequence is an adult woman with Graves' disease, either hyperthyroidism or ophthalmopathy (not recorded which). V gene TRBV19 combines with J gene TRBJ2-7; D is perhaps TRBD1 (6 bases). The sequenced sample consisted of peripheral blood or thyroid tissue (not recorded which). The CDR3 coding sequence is TGTGCCAGTACGGTGGCAGGGGACTACGAGCAGTACTTC. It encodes CASTVAGDYEQYF.